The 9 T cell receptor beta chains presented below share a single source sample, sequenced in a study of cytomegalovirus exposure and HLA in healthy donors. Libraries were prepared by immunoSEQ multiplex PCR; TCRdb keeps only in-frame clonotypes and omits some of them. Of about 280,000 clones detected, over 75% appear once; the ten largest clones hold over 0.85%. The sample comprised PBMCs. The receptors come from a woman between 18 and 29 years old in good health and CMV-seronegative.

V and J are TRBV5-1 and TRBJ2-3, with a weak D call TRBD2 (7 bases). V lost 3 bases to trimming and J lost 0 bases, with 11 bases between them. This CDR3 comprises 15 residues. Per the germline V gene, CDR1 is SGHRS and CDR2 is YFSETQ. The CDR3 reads CASSWGGTSTDTQYF. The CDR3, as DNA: TGCGCCAGCAGCTGGGGGGGGACAAGCACAGATACGCAGTATTTT. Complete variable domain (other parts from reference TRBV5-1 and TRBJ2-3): KAGVTQTPRYLIKTRGQQVTLSCSPISGHRSVSWYQQTPGQGLQFLFEYFSETQRNKGNFPGRFSGRQFSNSRSEMNVSTLELGDSALYLCASSWGGTSTDTQYFGPGTRLTVL.

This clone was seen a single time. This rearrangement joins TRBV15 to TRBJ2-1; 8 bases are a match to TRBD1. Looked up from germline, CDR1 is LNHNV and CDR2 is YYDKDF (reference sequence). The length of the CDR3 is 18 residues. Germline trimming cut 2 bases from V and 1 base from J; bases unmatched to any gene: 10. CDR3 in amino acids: CATSRPFGQGMSYNEQFF. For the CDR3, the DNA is TGTGCCACCAGCAGACCTTTTGGACAGGGAATGTCCTACAATGAGCAGTTCTTC.

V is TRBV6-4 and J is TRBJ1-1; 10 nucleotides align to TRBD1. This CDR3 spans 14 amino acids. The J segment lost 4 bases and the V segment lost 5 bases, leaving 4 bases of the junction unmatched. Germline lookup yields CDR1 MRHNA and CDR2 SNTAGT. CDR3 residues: CASSRDRGVTEAFF. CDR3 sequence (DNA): TGTGCCAGCAGTAGGGACAGGGGCGTCACTGAAGCTTTCTTT.

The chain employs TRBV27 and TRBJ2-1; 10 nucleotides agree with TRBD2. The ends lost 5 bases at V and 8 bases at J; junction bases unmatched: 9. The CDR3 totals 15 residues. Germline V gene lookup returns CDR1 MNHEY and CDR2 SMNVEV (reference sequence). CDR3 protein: CASSRQREGLDEQFF. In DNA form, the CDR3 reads TGTGCCAGCAGTAGACAGCGGGAGGGCCTCGATGAGCAGTTCTTC.

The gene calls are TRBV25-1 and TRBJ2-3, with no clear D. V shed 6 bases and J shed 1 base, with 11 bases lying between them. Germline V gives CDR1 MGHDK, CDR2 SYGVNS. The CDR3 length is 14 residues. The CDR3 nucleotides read TGTGCCAGCAGCAGCGAACGTGGCACAGATACGCAGTATTTT. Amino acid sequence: CASSSERGTDTQYF.

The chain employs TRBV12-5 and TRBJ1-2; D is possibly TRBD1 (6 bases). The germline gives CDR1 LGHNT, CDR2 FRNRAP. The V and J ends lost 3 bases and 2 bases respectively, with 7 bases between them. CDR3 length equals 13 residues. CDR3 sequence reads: CASGFGQNYGYTF. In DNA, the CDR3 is TGTGCTAGTGGTTTTGGACAGAACTATGGCTACACCTTC.

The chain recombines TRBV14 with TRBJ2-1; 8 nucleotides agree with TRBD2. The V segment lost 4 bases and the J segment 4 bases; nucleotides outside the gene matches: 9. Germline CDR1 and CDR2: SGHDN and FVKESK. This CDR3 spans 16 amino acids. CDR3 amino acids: CASSRRGLAGYNEQFF. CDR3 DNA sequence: TGTGCCAGCAGCCGGCGGGGTCTAGCGGGTTACAATGAGCAGTTCTTC.

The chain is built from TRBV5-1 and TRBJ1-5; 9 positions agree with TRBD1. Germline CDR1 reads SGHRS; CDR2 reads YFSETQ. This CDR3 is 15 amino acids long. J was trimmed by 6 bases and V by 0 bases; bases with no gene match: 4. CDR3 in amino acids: CASSLGTGEAQPQHF. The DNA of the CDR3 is TGCGCCAGCAGCTTGGGGACAGGGGAGGCTCAGCCCCAGCATTTT.

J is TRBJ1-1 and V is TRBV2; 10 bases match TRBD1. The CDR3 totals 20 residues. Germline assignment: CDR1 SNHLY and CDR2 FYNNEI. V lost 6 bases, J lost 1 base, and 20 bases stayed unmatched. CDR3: CASSNPSGRDRGRGNTEAFF. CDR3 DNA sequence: TGTGCCAGCAGCAACCCCTCCGGTAGGGACAGGGGACGGGGGAACACTGAAGCTTTCTTT.